This T cell receptor beta chain was sequenced in a study of shared clonotypes between healthy human individuals. Study details: Donors consisted of two women and three men between 18 and 49.

Whole-study findings and limits: Clonotype sharing among donors, it was expected, would be affected by sequencing depth.

V shed 4 bases and J shed 2 bases, with 12 bases lying between them. Looked up from germline, CDR1 is LNHDA and CDR2 is SQIVND (reference sequence). The CDR3 sequence is 14 residues long. As originally analysed: With immunoSEQ giving junction-only sequences and no quality scores, filtering differed. The method was immunoSEQ multiplex PCR; TCRdb's version includes in-frame clones alone and lacks a portion of them. The DNA gave D and trimming, while V, J and clone size come from that table. The data show fewer than 600,000 clones, around 77% seen once. With respect to this clone: Antigen: not known.

HIV-negative, healthy adults without recent acute infections or vaccinations were the donors. The source of this sequence is a woman aged 35 to 49 in good health. Some clones in this sample may be carry-over from other donors' samples. The chain links TRBV19 to TRBJ2-7; maybe TRBD1 (5 bases). Sequenced: PBMCs. The CDR3 is CASSNPGIAYEQYF. The CDR3 DNA is TGTGCCAGTAGTAACCCAGGGATCGCCTACGAGCAGTACTTC.